These 26 T cell receptor beta chains share one sample of origin, sequenced in a study of blood T cell repertoires in COVID-19. The assay was immunoSEQ multiplex PCR, and TCRdb's table has in-frame clones only and misses some. The data show over 100,000 clones, approximately 86% seen once. The sequencing sample was made of peripheral blood. Receptors were obtained from a man in his forties or fifties with acute or convalescent COVID-19.

The chain recombines TRBV18 with TRBJ2-7; possibly TRBD1 for D (6 bases). CDR3 length: 14 residues. Per germline, CDR1 KGHSH and CDR2 LQKENI. With 4 bases removed from V and 2 bases from J, the gap between germline ends came to 12 bases. CDR3 bases: TGTGCCAGCTCACTCCTGGACAGAACCTACGAGCAGTACTTC. Protein: CASSLLDRTYEQYF.

This rearrangement joins TRBV5-5 to TRBJ2-7; the D is unclear. This CDR3 is 16 amino acids long. Trimming left V 0 bases short and J 0 bases short, with 13 bases between. Germline loops: CDR1 SGHKS, CDR2 YYEKEE (reference sequence). CDR3 bases: TGTGCCAGCAGCTTGGATGCTGGGCTCCTCTCCTACGAGCAGTACTTC. Amino acid sequence: CASSLDAGLLSYEQYF.

The gene calls are TRBV5-1 and TRBJ2-2; D may be TRBD2 (5 bases). CDR3 size: 16 residues. V lost 2 bases to trimming and J lost 0 bases, with 11 bases between them. Germline V gene sequence: CDR1 SGHRS, CDR2 YFSETQ. In nucleotides, the CDR3 is TGCGCCAGCAGCTTTGGAGGCACAGCGAACACCGGGGAGCTGTTTTTT. This encodes CASSFGGTANTGELFF.

The J gene is TRBJ1-4, the V gene TRBV5-4; 8 bases map to TRBD1. The germline gives CDR1 SGHNT, CDR2 YYREEE (reference sequence). The V segment lost 0 bases and the J segment 2 bases; nucleotides outside the gene matches: 3. This CDR3 region has 16 residues. The CDR3 DNA follows: TGTGCCAGCAGCTTGGACAGGGGGAATACTAATGAAAAACTGTTTTTT. It yields the protein CASSLDRGNTNEKLFF.

The chain combines TRBV12-5 with TRBJ2-3; 7 bases agree with TRBD1. Per the germline V gene, CDR1 is LGHNT and CDR2 is FRNRAP. Trimming removed 6 bases from V and 2 bases from J; junction bases left unmatched: 8. The CDR3 has 15 residues. DNA for the CDR3: TGTGCTAGTGGCAAACAGGGGACCTACACAGATACGCAGTATTTT. Translation gives CASGKQGTYTDTQYF.

V and J are TRBV30 and TRBJ2-1, with a tentative D call TRBD1 (5 bases). CDR3 length: 16 residues. V was clipped by 3 bases and J by 9 bases, with 24 bases between them. CDR1 and CDR2 (germline): GTSNPN, SVGIG (reference sequence). CDR3 amino acids: CAWSPMGLKLHGEQFF. The CDR3 DNA sequence: TGTGCCTGGAGCCCGATGGGGCTAAAACTACACGGTGAGCAGTTCTTC.

This chain joins TRBV4-2 and TRBJ2-2, with a tentative D call TRBD1 (6 bases). The V end lost 1 base, the J end lost 7 bases, and 19 bases lay between the germline ends. This CDR3 is 17 amino acids long. Germline CDR1 is LGHNA and CDR2 is YNFKEQ. Here the CDR3 reads CASSQAVEAGASGELFF. The CDR3 bases are TGTGCCAGCAGCCAAGCGGTGGAGGCAGGGGCAAGCGGGGAGCTGTTTTTT.

This rearrangement joins TRBV19 to TRBJ2-3; 7 nucleotides line up with TRBD2. V lost 3 bases and J lost 4; bases outside the gene matches: 4. The CDR3 runs to 14 residues. Per germline, CDR1 LNHDA and CDR2 SQIVND (reference sequence). The CDR3 spells CASSIQAGPDTQYF. The CDR3 nucleotides are TGTGCCAGTAGTATCCAAGCGGGACCAGATACGCAGTATTTT.

J is TRBJ1-6 and V is TRBV27; a possible D gene is TRBD1 (6 bases). V was cut by 3 bases and J by 5 bases, with 14 bases left in between. In germline, CDR1 is MNHEY, CDR2 SMNVEV (reference sequence). The CDR3 consists of 16 residues. CDR3 sequence (DNA): TGTGCCAGCAGTTTCCGGCCCCGACAGGATAATTCACCCCTCCACTTT. This sequence encodes CASSFRPRQDNSPLHF.

This chain connects TRBV6-1 to TRBJ1-5, with 8 bases lining up with TRBD1. Germline CDR1 and CDR2: MNHNS and SASEGT. Trimming removed 1 base from V and 8 bases from J; junction bases left unmatched: 7. CDR3 size: 15 residues. This CDR3 is CASSEVATGVKPQHF. DNA for the CDR3: TGTGCCAGCAGTGAAGTGGCGACAGGGGTTAAGCCCCAGCATTTT.

This chain connects TRBV12-3 or TRBV12-4 to TRBJ2-3; tentatively, D is TRBD1 (5 bases). The length of the CDR3 is 11 residues. The V gene lost 5 bases and the J gene lost 7 bases, with 7 bases spanning the gap. The DNA of the CDR3 is TGTGCCAGCAGTCGACAGTATACGCAGTATTTT. Its protein product is CASSRQYTQYF.

The V call is TRBV6-5, the J call TRBJ1-4, with D perhaps matching TRBD1 (6 bases). Trimming cost V 6 bases and J 3 bases, with 11 bases left between them. This CDR3 region has 14 residues. Germline CDR1 and CDR2: MNHEY and SVGAGI. The CDR3 here is CASRRGISNEKLFF. The DNA of the CDR3 is TGTGCCAGCAGGAGGGGGATCTCTAATGAAAAACTGTTTTTT.

The V call is TRBV15, the J call TRBJ2-5, with 7 positions matching TRBD2. The length of the CDR3 is 16 residues. Per germline, CDR1 LNHNV and CDR2 YYDKDF (reference sequence). V lost 3 bases, J lost 5 bases, and 12 bases stayed unmatched. CDR3: CATSRNPPGGGETQYF. The DNA of the CDR3 is TGTGCCACCAGCAGGAACCCCCCGGGGGGAGGGGAGACCCAGTACTTC. Variable domain in full (rest from reference TRBV15 and TRBJ2-5): DAMVIQNPRYQVTQFGKPVTLSCSQTLNHNVMYWYQQKSSQAPKLLFHYYDKDFNNEADTPDNFQSRRPNTSFCFLDIRSPGLGDTAMYLCATSRNPPGGGETQYFGPGTRLLVL.

This sequence joins TRBV5-1 and TRBJ1-3; D gene unclear. The CDR3 loop spans 14 amino acids. V was shortened by 4 bases and J by 4 bases, with 12 bases between the two germline ends. CDR1 is SGHRS, CDR2 YFSETQ, per germline. The CDR3: CASSPEVRGNTIYF. CDR3 nucleotides: TGCGCCAGCAGCCCAGAGGTTCGCGGAAACACCATATATTTT.

The genes are TRBV5-4 and TRBJ2-6, with 9 bases that match TRBD1. V lost 4 bases and J lost 1; bases outside the gene matches: 6. The CDR3 covers 17 residues. Germline CDR1 and CDR2: SGHNT and YYREEE (reference sequence). As DNA, the CDR3 is TGTGCCAGCAGCGTCGGGACAGGGACTTCTGGGGCCAACGTCCTGACTTTC. Protein product: CASSVGTGTSGANVLTF.

CDR3 residues: CASSAINGQPQHF. The CDR3 nucleotides read TGTGCCAGCAGCGCCATTAACGGGCAGCCCCAGCATTTT. The chain combines TRBV7-9 with TRBJ1-5; D is unresolved. Per germline, CDR1 SEHNR and CDR2 FQNEAQ (reference sequence). V was trimmed by 5 bases and J by 7 bases, leaving 12 bases between them. The CDR3 is 13 residues long.

This chain joins TRBV5-1 and TRBJ2-1; a weak D match, TRBD2 (6 bases). Per the germline V gene, CDR1 is SGHRS and CDR2 is YFSETQ. The CDR3 runs to 15 residues. The ends were cut back, 2 bases at V and 0 bases at J, with 9 bases in the middle. The DNA for the CDR3 is TGCGCCAGCAGCTTCTCTAGCGACTCCTACAATGAGCAGTTCTTC. This translates into CASSFSSDSYNEQFF.

The chain joins TRBV6-2 or TRBV6-3 to TRBJ1-6, with 9 bases that match TRBD1. With 6 bases clipped from V and 9 bases from J, the junction kept 12 bases outside the gene matches. Germline V CDR1 and CDR2: MNHEY, SVGEGT. This CDR3 has 16 amino acids. The CDR3 bases are TGTGCCAGCAGCCGTACGTCGGGACAGGGTCCTTCACCCCTCCACTTT. The encoded protein is CASSRTSGQGPSPLHF.

This clone was seen a few times. This rearrangement joins TRBV5-1 to TRBJ1-1, with D tentatively TRBD1 (5 bases). CDR1 SGHRS and CDR2 YFSETQ come from the germline V gene. The CDR3 contains 14 residues. V shed 4 bases and J shed 4 bases, with 14 bases lying between them. The CDR3 loop is CASSPRGVGTEAFF. Written as DNA, the CDR3 is TGCGCCAGCAGCCCCCGGGGGGTAGGCACTGAAGCTTTCTTT.

V gene TRBV10-2 combines with J gene TRBJ2-1; 9 nucleotides match TRBD2. Trimming at V came to 0 bases and at J to 7 bases, leaving 13 bases not matched to a gene. This CDR3 comprises 18 residues. Germline assignment: CDR1 WSHSY and CDR2 SAAADI. CDR3 sequence: CASSESTPGLAMMNEQFF. CDR3 DNA sequence: TGCGCCAGCAGTGAGTCGACCCCGGGACTAGCTATGATGAATGAGCAGTTCTTC.

The rearrangement joins TRBV9 to TRBJ2-3, with 9 bases identical to TRBD2. The CDR3 is made up of 15 amino acids. V was pared by 4 bases and J by 3 bases, with 6 bases of the junction left unmatched. Germline V gene sequence: CDR1 SGDLS, CDR2 YYNGEE. This CDR3 is CASSSIAGVTDTQYF. The CDR3 DNA reads as TGTGCCAGCAGCTCTATAGCGGGAGTAACAGATACGCAGTATTTT.

This rearrangement joins TRBV7-3 to TRBJ2-2; TRBD2 might be the D (6 bases). The germline V and J ends were trimmed by 3 bases and 7 bases, with 6 bases remaining between them. The CDR3 loop spans 12 amino acids. Per germline, CDR1 SGHTA and CDR2 FQGTGA. In nucleotides, the CDR3 is TGTGCCAGCAGCTTCGGGGGCGGGGAGCTGTTTTTT. Translating gives CASSFGGGELFF.

The CDR3 region has the DNA TGCGCCAGCAGTCTAGGAACAAACACTGAAGCTTTCTTT. Translation: CASSLGTNTEAFF. This chain connects TRBV5-1 to TRBJ1-1; no firm D call. The germline CDR1 and CDR2 sequences are SGHRS and YFSETQ. V lost 5 bases to trimming and J lost 2 bases, with 10 bases between them. The CDR3 consists of 13 residues.

The chain has TRBV5-5 and TRBJ2-5; tentatively, D is TRBD2 (5 bases). Germline CDR1 is SGHKS and CDR2 is YYEKEE (reference sequence). This CDR3 has 14 residues. V was clipped by 0 bases and J by 4 bases, with 10 bases between them. The chain's CDR3 is CASSLERGLETQYF. The CDR3 DNA follows: TGTGCCAGCAGCTTGGAGAGAGGGTTAGAGACCCAGTACTTC. Full variable domain (rest looked up from reference TRBV5-5 and TRBJ2-5): DAGVTQSPTHLIKTRGQQVTLRCSPISGHKSVSWYQQVLGQGPQFIFQYYEKEERGRGNFPDRFSARQFPNYSSELNVNALLLGDSALYLCASSLERGLETQYFGPGTRLLVL.

The J gene is TRBJ2-3, the V gene TRBV5-1; TRBD2 matches 8 bases. The CDR3 runs 15 residues. Germline V gives CDR1 SGHRS, CDR2 YFSETQ. The junction had 3 bases not matched to a gene; V was cut back by 0 bases and J by 3 bases. CDR3 in DNA: TGCGCCAGCAGCTTGGAGCGGGAGAGGACAGATACGCAGTATTTT. Translated, it gives CASSLERERTDTQYF. Variable domain in full (rest from reference TRBV5-1 and TRBJ2-3): KAGVTQTPRYLIKTRGQQVTLSCSPISGHRSVSWYQQTPGQGLQFLFEYFSETQRNKGNFPGRFSGRQFSNSRSEMNVSTLELGDSALYLCASSLERERTDTQYFGPGTRLTVL.

The rearrangement uses TRBV7-9 and TRBJ1-1, with TRBD1 matching over 8 bases. Germline V gene data show CDR1 as SEHNR and CDR2 as FQNEAQ (reference sequence). V lost 8 bases and J lost 6; bases outside the gene matches: 5. There are 12 residues in the CDR3. CDR3 amino acids: CASRPDRAEAFF. CDR3 DNA sequence: TGTGCCAGCCGACCGGACAGGGCTGAAGCTTTCTTT.